This T cell receptor (beta chain) was sequenced in a study of Ad26.COV2.S vaccination and SARS-CoV-2 variants. Study-wide points: Non-spike TCR breadth showed similarity between vaccine and placebo recipients. Analytic work on TCR breadth and depth might have understated the full extent of total T cell responses.

Here immunoSEQ multiplex PCR was the method, and the copy in TCRdb shows in-frame clones only, minus some. Of approximately 400,000 clones in the sample, about 92% were seen once. This clone was found once. Its antigen is as yet unknown. CDR3 length: 13 amino acids. The V end was cut by 2 bases, the J end by 4 bases, with 8 bases between. Germline V gene lookup returns CDR1 MNHNS and CDR2 SASEGT. Sequenced here: peripheral blood, sampled after recovery from COVID-19. The sequence was collected from a human donor who had recovered from COVID-19. The chain uses TRBV6-1 and TRBJ1-2; D might be TRBD1 (5 bases). In DNA form, the CDR3 reads TGTGCCAGCAGTGAACTGAGGGGCTATGGCTACACCTTC. It is translated as CASSELRGYGYTF.